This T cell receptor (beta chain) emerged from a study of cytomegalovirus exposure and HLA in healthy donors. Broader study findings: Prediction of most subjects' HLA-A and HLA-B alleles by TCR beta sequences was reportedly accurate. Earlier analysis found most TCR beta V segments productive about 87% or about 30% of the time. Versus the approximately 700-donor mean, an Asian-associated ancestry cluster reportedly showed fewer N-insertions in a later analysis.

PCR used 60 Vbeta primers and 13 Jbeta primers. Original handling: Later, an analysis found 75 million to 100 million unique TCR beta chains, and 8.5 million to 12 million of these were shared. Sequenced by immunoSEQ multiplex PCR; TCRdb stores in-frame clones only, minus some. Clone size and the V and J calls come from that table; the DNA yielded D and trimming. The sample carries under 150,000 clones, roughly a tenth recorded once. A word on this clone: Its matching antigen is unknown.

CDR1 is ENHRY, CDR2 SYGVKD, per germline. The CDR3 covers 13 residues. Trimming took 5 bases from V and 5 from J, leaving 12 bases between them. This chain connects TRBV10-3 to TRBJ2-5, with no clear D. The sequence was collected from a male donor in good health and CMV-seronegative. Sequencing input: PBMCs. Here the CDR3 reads CAISFSFSETQYF. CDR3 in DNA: TGTGCCATCAGTTTTAGTTTTAGCGAGACCCAGTACTTC.